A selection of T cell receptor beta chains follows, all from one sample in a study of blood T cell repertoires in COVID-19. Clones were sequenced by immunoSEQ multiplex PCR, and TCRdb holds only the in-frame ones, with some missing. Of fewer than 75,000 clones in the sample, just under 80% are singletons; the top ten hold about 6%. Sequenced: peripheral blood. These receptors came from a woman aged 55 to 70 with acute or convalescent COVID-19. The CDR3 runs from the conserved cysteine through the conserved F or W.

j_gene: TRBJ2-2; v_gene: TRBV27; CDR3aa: CASSPTSIDGGELFF
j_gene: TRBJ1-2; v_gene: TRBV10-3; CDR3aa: CATTGGYGYTF
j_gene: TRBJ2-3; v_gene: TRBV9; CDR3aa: CASSVGDRKIDTQYF
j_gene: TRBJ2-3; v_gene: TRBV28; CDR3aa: CASSLYYRTSGGLTDTQYF
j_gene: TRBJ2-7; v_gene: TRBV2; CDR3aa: CASSDGQGAQADEQYF
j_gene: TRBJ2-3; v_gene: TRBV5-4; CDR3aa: CASSSIAGADTQYF
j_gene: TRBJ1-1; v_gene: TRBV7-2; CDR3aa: CASSLRRGGNTEAFF
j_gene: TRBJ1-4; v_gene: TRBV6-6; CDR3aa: CASSPRGGLSTNEKLFF
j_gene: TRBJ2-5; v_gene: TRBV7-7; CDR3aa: CASSPGQDGETQYF
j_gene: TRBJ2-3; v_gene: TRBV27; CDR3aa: CASSFFRQGASTDTQYF
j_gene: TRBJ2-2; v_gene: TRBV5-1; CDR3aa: CASSLRQAATGELFF
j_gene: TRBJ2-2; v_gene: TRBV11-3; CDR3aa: CASSLAPGQTNTGELFF
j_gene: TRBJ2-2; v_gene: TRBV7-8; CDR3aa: CASSPPYGTGELFF
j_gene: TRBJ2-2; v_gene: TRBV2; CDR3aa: CASRGTGWSGELFF
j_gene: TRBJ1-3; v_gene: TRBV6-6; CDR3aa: CASSIDRSLSGNTIYF
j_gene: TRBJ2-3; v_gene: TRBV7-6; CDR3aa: CASSYYEADTQYF
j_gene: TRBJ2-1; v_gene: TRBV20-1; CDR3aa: CSASPGTGVLEQFF
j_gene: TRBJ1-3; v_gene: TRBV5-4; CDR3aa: CASSSSSGSWNTIYF
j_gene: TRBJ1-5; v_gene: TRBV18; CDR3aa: CASSTTGTGGNQPQHF
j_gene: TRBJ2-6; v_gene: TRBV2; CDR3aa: CASSGQGAGGANVLTF
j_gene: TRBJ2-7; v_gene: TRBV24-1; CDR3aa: CATSDLLGLAGSPYEQYF
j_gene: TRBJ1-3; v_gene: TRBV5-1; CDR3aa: CASSWGQSSGNTIYF
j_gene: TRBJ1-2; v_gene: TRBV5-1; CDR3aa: CASSLGGGSYGYTF
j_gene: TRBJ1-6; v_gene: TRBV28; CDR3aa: CASIPDRSDSPLHF
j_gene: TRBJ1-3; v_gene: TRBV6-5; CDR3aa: CASTQGLFGNTIYF
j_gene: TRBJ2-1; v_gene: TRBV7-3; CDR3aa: CASSLRQGRNNEQFF